The 3 T cell receptor beta chains below all came from one sample that was sequenced in a study of T cell changes during pregnancy in multiple sclerosis. Method: immunoSEQ multiplex PCR; TCRdb's copy keeps in-frame clones and lacks some. The table records tens of thousands of clones, about 88% of them present only once. Here the sequenced sample was CD8+ T cells from peripheral blood mononuclear cells, taken after pregnancy. These receptors all come from a female donor in good health, enrolled as a control in a pregnancy study.

V usage is TRBV28 and J usage is TRBJ1-5, with TRBD1 identical over 7 bases. The CDR3 sequence is 17 residues long. From germline, CDR1 is MDHEN and CDR2 SYDVKM. V lost 5 bases to trimming and J lost 0 bases; unmatched junction nucleotides: 10. CDR3 protein: CASSAYRDRDSNQPQHF. The CDR3 coding sequence is TGTGCCAGCAGTGCGTACCGGGACAGAGATAGCAATCAGCCCCAGCATTTT.

The chain uses TRBV6-6 and TRBJ1-6; D call uncertain. Trimming stripped 11 bases from V and 5 bases from J, with 16 bases between. Germline assignment: CDR1 MNHNY and CDR2 SVGAGI (reference sequence). The CDR3 consists of 14 residues. DNA of the CDR3: TGTGCCGCCACCCCCGCGGGGAATAATTCACCCCTCCACTTT. Residues: CAATPAGNNSPLHF.

The chain is built from TRBV4-3 and TRBJ1-4; 9 bases match TRBD1. The germline V gene has CDR1 LGHNA and CDR2 YSLEER. The J segment lost 4 bases and the V segment lost 4 bases, leaving 10 bases of the junction unmatched. The CDR3 covers 17 residues. CDR3 DNA sequence: TGCGCCAGCAGCCTTGCCCCGGACAGGGGTATTAATGAAAAACTGTTTTTT. Translated: CASSLAPDRGINEKLFF.